One sample yielded the 10 T cell receptor beta chains listed below, sequenced in a study of blood T cell repertoires in COVID-19. TCRdb keeps only in-frame clones here, not all; method: immunoSEQ multiplex PCR. The profile shows roughly 200,000 clones, around 79% of them singletons. The specimen was peripheral blood. The receptors here all came from a man aged 45-65 years who had recovered from COVID-19.

The sample holds one count of this clone. The chain links TRBV2 to TRBJ1-3, with a tentative D call TRBD1 (6 bases). V lost 5 bases and J 0 bases, leaving 17 bases between the germline ends. The CDR3 totals 17 residues. Germline-derived CDR1 and CDR2 are SNHLY and FYNNEI. The CDR3 here is CASSFEPTGISGNTIYF. The CDR3 DNA sequence: TGTGCCAGCAGTTTCGAACCTACAGGGATCTCTGGAAACACCATATATTTT.

This clone appeared a few times. This chain uses TRBV28 with TRBJ2-1; D might be TRBD2 (5 bases). CDR1 is MDHEN, CDR2 SYDVKM, per germline. V was pared by 6 bases and J by 8 bases, with 17 bases between. The CDR3 loop spans 14 amino acids. CDR3 protein: CASRGSSFGDEQFF. DNA of the CDR3: TGTGCCAGCAGAGGGAGTAGTTTCGGCGATGAGCAGTTCTTC.

This chain's CDR3 is CASSSNRGRLNEKLFF. DNA for the CDR3: TGTGCCAGCAGCTCTAATCGTGGGAGGCTGAATGAAAAACTGTTTTTT. J is TRBJ1-4 and V is TRBV7-9, with D hard to call. In germline, CDR1 is SEHNR, CDR2 FQNEAQ (reference sequence). This CDR3 is 16 amino acids long. V was shortened by 4 bases and J by 5 bases, with 17 bases between the two germline ends.

The genes are TRBV10-1 and TRBJ1-2, with TRBD1 matching over 8 bases. This CDR3 comprises 16 residues. Germline V lookup: CDR1 WNHNN, CDR2 SYGVQD (reference sequence). After removal of 9 bases from V and 4 bases from J, the junction contained 16 bases not matched to a gene. CDR3 bases: TGCGCCAGGATTCGGACAGGGCGGGGTGCGGCCTATGGCTACACCTTC. Its translation: CARIRTGRGAAYGYTF.

This chain connects TRBV18 to TRBJ2-1; D perhaps matches TRBD1 (5 bases). V lost 1 base, J lost 5 bases, and 6 bases lay in between. CDR3 length: 13 amino acids. CDR1 is KGHSH, CDR2 LQKENI, per germline. CDR3 bases: TGTGCCAGCTCACCACGGGGCGACAATGAGCAGTTCTTC. Translation: CASSPRGDNEQFF.

J is TRBJ2-1 and V is TRBV19; weak D call: TRBD2 (9 bases). The V end was cut by 5 bases, the J end by 7 bases, with 18 bases between. The CDR3 is 15 residues long. CDR1 and CDR2 (germline): LNHDA, SQIVND (reference sequence). The CDR3 DNA is TGTGCCAGTAGTTTCAGGGGGCGGGAGGGAAATGAGCAGTTCTTC. Amino acids: CASSFRGREGNEQFF. The full variable domain, with the rest looked up from reference TRBV19 and TRBJ2-1, is DGGITQSPKYLFRKEGQNVTLSCEQNLNHDAMYWYRQDPGQGLRLIYYSQIVNDFQKGDIAEGYSVSREKKESFPLTVTSAQKNPTAFYLCASSFRGREGNEQFFGPGTRLTVL.

The chain recombines TRBV5-1 with TRBJ1-6; TRBD1 matches at 7 bases. The CDR3 contains 15 residues. The V gene's germline CDR1 is SGHRS and CDR2 YFSETQ. V shed 4 bases, J shed 7 bases, and the junction held 8 bases outside the gene matches. This chain's CDR3 is CASSVGQVRNSPLHF. Written as DNA, the CDR3 is TGCGCCAGCAGCGTCGGACAGGTCCGGAATTCACCCCTCCACTTT.

The chain carries TRBV4-2 and TRBJ2-3; D is unclear. Between the trimmed V and J ends, which lost 5 bases and 0 bases, there was a span of 6 bases. Per germline, CDR1 LGHNA and CDR2 YNFKEQ. This CDR3 comprises 13 residues. CDR3 DNA: TGTGCCAGCAGCTCCCCTAGCACAGATACGCAGTATTTT. It yields the protein CASSSPSTDTQYF.

The chain recombines TRBV5-5 with TRBJ2-3, with 8 bases aligning to TRBD2. CDR3 length: 16 residues. Per germline, CDR1 SGHKS and CDR2 YYEKEE (reference sequence). After removal of 4 bases from V and 5 bases from J, the junction contained 12 bases not matched to a gene. The CDR3 reads CASSPRAGVLGDTQYF. DNA for the CDR3: TGTGCCAGCAGCCCGAGAGCGGGAGTTCTGGGAGATACGCAGTATTTT. Drawing the rest from reference TRBV5-5 and TRBJ2-3, the complete variable domain is DAGVTQSPTHLIKTRGQQVTLRCSPISGHKSVSWYQQVLGQGPQFIFQYYEKEERGRGNFPDRFSARQFPNYSSELNVNALLLGDSALYLCASSPRAGVLGDTQYFGPGTRLTVL.

The rearrangement uses TRBV7-9 and TRBJ2-3; the D is unclear. Germline assignment: CDR1 SEHNR and CDR2 FQNEAQ (reference sequence). Between the trimmed V and J ends, which lost 1 base and 3 bases, there was a span of 8 bases. This CDR3 comprises 14 residues. CDR3 sequence reads: CASSLDPVTDTQYF. The CDR3 bases are TGTGCCAGCAGCTTAGATCCGGTAACAGATACGCAGTATTTT.